This TCR beta chain appears in the sequencing data of a study of blood T cell repertoires in COVID-19. Using immunoSEQ multiplex PCR, the repertoire was profiled, and TCRdb retains in-frame clones only, with some absent. Among about 470,000 clones listed, 75% to 90% were seen once. Sequenced: PBMCs or T cells enriched from blood (not recorded which). The source of this sequence is a woman between 18 and 29 years old who had recovered from COVID-19.

CDR3 coding DNA: TGTGCCACTCGTACAGGGGGCATGGGAAACTACGAGCAGTACTTC. This codes for CATRTGGMGNYEQYF. The gene calls are TRBV15 and TRBJ2-7; TRBD1 matches at 9 bases. This CDR3 spans 15 amino acids. Germline V lookup: CDR1 LNHNV, CDR2 YYDKDF (reference sequence). Trimming removed 9 bases from V and 3 bases from J; junction bases left unmatched: 12.